Given below is one TCR beta chain in context. The data derive from a study of blood T cell repertoires in COVID-19. Overall study: Both acute and convalescent COVID-19 samples were obtained from the United States, Italy and Spain. The analysed material was cDNA or gDNA that came from T cells, B-cell-depleted T cells, or PBMCs.

Authors' data handling: Nucleated cell number was recorded as an estimate derived from reference gene primer amplification. Assay used: immunoSEQ multiplex PCR; TCRdb lists only in-frame clones, some missing. V and J calls and clone size follow that table, whereas D and trimming were derived from the DNA. The table includes roughly 500,000 clones, 89% detected once. This CDR3 has 17 amino acids. Trimming removed 2 bases from V and 2 bases from J; junction bases left unmatched: 8. The V gene's germline CDR1 is MNHNS and CDR2 SASEGT. While infection was still active, Seattle patients were enrolled and then followed longitudinally.

This clonotype originated in a man aged 18 to 35 with COVID-19, enrolled during active disease. The source material was peripheral blood. The chain carries TRBV6-1 and TRBJ1-2; 10 nucleotides align to TRBD1. The CDR3 DNA follows: TGTGCCAGCAGTGAACAACGACCGGGACAGGGGAACTATGGCTACACCTTC. Encoded protein: CASSEQRPGQGNYGYTF.